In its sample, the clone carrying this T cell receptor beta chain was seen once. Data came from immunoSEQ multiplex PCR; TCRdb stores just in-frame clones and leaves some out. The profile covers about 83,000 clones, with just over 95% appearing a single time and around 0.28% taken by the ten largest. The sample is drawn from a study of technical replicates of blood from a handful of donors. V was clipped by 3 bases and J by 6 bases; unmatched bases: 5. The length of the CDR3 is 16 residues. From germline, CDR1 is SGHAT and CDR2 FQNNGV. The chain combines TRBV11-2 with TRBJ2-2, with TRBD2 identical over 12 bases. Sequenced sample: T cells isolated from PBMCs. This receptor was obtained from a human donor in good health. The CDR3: CASSFLAGGPAGELFF. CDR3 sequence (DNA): TGTGCCAGCAGCTTTCTAGCGGGAGGGCCCGCCGGGGAGCTGTTTTTT.